This T cell receptor beta chain was sequenced during a study of CD8+ T cells in alopecia areata. Notes on the study in general: One nonresponder leaves baseline CD8+ expansion's link to response uncertain.

This clone was detected once. Its matching antigen is unknown. This sample's treatment: oral pan-JAK inhibitor, 5-10 mg twice daily. V shed 0 bases and J shed 2 bases, with 8 bases lying between them. This CDR3 contains 15 residues. The germline CDR1 and CDR2 sequences are SGHAT and FQNNGV. RNA was isolated and reverse transcribed to cDNA, the sequencing template. Some clones are missing from TCRdb's copy, which holds only in-frame ones; the method was immunoSEQ multiplex PCR. The profile shows 190,000 or so clones, approximately 60% of them singletons. This rearrangement joins TRBV11-2 to TRBJ2-1, with D tentatively TRBD2 (5 bases). This TCR was recovered from a human donor with alopecia areata. Sequences were derived from CD4+ T cells sorted from blood, sampled at week 4, from a patient treated with tofacitinib. The CDR3 spells CASSLDYGTYNEQFF. The DNA for the CDR3 is TGTGCCAGCAGCTTAGATTACGGGACCTACAATGAGCAGTTCTTC.